The sample holds a few counts of the clone carrying this T cell receptor beta chain. The antigen is undetermined. The data are from a study of type 1 regulatory T cells. Regarding the study as a whole: Compared with non-type 1 regulatory T cells, type 1 regulatory T cells showed a more restricted TCR repertoire.

MiXCR, applied by TCRdb to the reads, yields one record per CDR3 protein. This sample has under 75,000 distinct CDR3 sequences; less than 25% occur once, and the top ten carry more than 7.5%. Unmatched junction bases numbered 5, after V lost 2 bases and J lost 5 bases. The germline V gene has CDR1 SGHTA and CDR2 FQGTGA. The CDR3 runs 14 residues. The specimen sequenced was cultured type 1 regulatory T (Tr1) cells, either the whole culture or a sorted fraction (not recorded which). The chain combines TRBV7-3 with TRBJ2-7, with TRBD2 matching 8 bases. The origin of this receptor is a human donor in good health. The CDR3 nucleotides read TGTGCCAGCAGCTTAGGGCGGGAGGCCGACGAGCAGTACTTC. Translated, it gives CASSLGREADEQYF.